One sample yielded the 8 T cell receptor beta chains listed below, sequenced in a study of cytomegalovirus exposure and HLA in healthy donors. Both 60 Vbeta primers and 13 Jbeta primers went into the PCR. Clones were read by immunoSEQ multiplex PCR, and TCRdb kept only the in-frame ones, dropping some. Of more than 140,000 clones listed, more than 65% were seen once; the top ten hold about 5%. Sequenced sample: PBMCs. The receptors stem from a man aged 30-40 years in good health and CMV-seropositive.

The DNA for the CDR3 is TGTGCCTGGCTGACGGGATACACTGAAGCTTTCTTT. Translation gives CAWLTGYTEAFF. J is TRBJ1-1 and V is TRBV30; D not certain. Trimming pared 5 bases from V and 3 bases from J, leaving 10 bases between. Germline CDR1 reads GTSNPN; CDR2 reads SVGIG (reference sequence). The CDR3 is 12 amino acids.

The chain uses TRBV5-1 and TRBJ2-1; D is possibly TRBD2 (5 bases). This CDR3 is 14 amino acids long. The V end was cut by 0 bases, the J end by 7 bases, with 11 bases between. Germline loops: CDR1 SGHRS, CDR2 YFSETQ. The CDR3 spells CASSLVIGVNEQFF. In DNA, the CDR3 is TGCGCCAGCAGCTTGGTTATCGGGGTTAATGAGCAGTTCTTC.

V and J are TRBV18 and TRBJ2-2; D perhaps matches TRBD1 (6 bases). Germline V CDR1 and CDR2: KGHSH, LQKENI. There are 15 residues in the CDR3. Trimming removed 6 bases at V and 4 bases at J, with 15 bases between. The CDR3 bases are TGTGCCAGCTCCCCCCGGACAGACCCCACCGGGGAGCTGTTTTTT. This gives the protein CASSPRTDPTGELFF. The whole variable domain, filled in from reference TRBV18 and TRBJ2-2, reads NAGVMQNPRHLVRRRGQEARLRCSPMKGHSHVYWYRQLPEEGLKFMVYLQKENIIDESGMPKERFSAEFPKEGPSILRIQQVVRGDSAAYFCASSPRTDPTGELFFGEGSRLTVL.

V gene TRBV18 combines with J gene TRBJ1-1; D uncertain. The CDR3 totals 14 residues. V was pared by 3 bases and J by 0 bases, with 8 bases between. The germline CDR1 and CDR2 sequences are KGHSH and LQKENI. In DNA, the CDR3 is TGTGCCAGCTCACCGAGTCCCTTGAACACTGAAGCTTTCTTT. This translates into CASSPSPLNTEAFF.

The chain has TRBV11-2 and TRBJ1-4, with 12 nucleotides matching TRBD1. The CDR3 loop spans 15 amino acids. Germline lookup yields CDR1 SGHAT and CDR2 FQNNGV. V lost 2 bases to trimming and J lost 8 bases; unmatched junction nucleotides: 3. The CDR3 reads CASSLRDRGREKLFF. DNA for the CDR3: TGTGCCAGCAGCTTACGGGACAGGGGGCGGGAAAAACTGTTTTTT. The full variable domain, its missing parts supplied by reference TRBV11-2 and TRBJ1-4, is EAGVAQSPRYKIIEKRQSVAFWCNPISGHATLYWYQQILGQGPKLLIQFQNNGVVDDSQLPKDRFSAERLKGVDSTLKIQPAKLEDSAVYLCASSLRDRGREKLFFGSGTQLSVL.

CDR3 region: CASSLGTGQGALHF. CDR3 in DNA: TGTGCCAGCAGCTTAGGGACAGGCCAGGGAGCCCTCCACTTT. V gene TRBV7-2 combines with J gene TRBJ1-6; 7 bases agree with TRBD1. Trimming removed 1 base from V and 14 bases from J; junction bases left unmatched: 8. The CDR3 totals 14 residues. CDR1 and CDR2 from the germline V gene are SGHTA and FQGNSA.

This rearrangement joins TRBV4-1 to TRBJ1-1, with D hard to call. CDR1 and CDR2 from the germline V gene are MGHRA and YSYEKL. The germline V and J ends were trimmed by 3 bases and 5 bases, with 10 bases remaining between them. There are 13 residues in the CDR3. CDR3 nucleotides: TGCGCCAGCAGCCAGGTTAGCGGGACTGAAGCTTTCTTT. Amino acids: CASSQVSGTEAFF.

The chain carries TRBV5-4 and TRBJ2-1, with 8 nucleotides matching TRBD2. This CDR3 has 15 residues. J lost 6 bases, V lost 2 bases, and 7 bases had no gene match. CDR1 is SGHNT, CDR2 YYREEE, per germline (reference sequence). CDR3 protein: CASSLLAVDVNEQFF. The CDR3 DNA sequence: TGTGCCAGCAGCTTACTAGCGGTGGACGTCAATGAGCAGTTCTTC.